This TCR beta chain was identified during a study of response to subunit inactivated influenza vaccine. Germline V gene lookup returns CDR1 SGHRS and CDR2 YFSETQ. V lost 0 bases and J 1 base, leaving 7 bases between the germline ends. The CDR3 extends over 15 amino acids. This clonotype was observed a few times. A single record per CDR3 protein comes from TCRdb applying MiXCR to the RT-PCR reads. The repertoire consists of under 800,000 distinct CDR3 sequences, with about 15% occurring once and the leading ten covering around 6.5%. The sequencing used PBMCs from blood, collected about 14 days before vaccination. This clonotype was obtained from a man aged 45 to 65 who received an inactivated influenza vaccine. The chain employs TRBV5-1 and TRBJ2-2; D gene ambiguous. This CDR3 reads CASSLAFGNTGELFF. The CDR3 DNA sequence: TGCGCCAGCAGCTTGGCCTTCGGGAACACCGGGGAGCTGTTTTTT.